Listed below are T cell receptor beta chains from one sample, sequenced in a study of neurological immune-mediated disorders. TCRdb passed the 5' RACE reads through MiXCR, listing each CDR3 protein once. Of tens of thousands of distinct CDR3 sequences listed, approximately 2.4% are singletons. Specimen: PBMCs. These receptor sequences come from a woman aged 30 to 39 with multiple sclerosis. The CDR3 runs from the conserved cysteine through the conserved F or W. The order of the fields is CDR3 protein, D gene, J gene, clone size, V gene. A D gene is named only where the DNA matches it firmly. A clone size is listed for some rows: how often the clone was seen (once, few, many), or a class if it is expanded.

CDR3: CASSQDPRKNEQFF; D: NA; J: TRBJ2-1; size: many; V: TRBV4-3
CDR3: CSARPPPTGDTQYF; D: NA; J: TRBJ2-3; size: many; V: TRBV20-1
CDR3: CASSLVPSSSYNEQFF; D: NA; J: TRBJ2-1; size: many; V: TRBV5-1
CDR3: CASSLELTYEQYF; D: NA; J: TRBJ2-7; size: many; V: TRBV7-9
CDR3: CSARVDRGLNEQFF; D: TRBD1; J: TRBJ2-1; size: many; V: TRBV20-1
CDR3: CSAPGASGTSYEQYF; D: TRBD2; J: TRBJ2-7; size: many; V: TRBV20-1
CDR3: CSASEGQSITDTQYF; D: TRBD1; J: TRBJ2-3; size: many; V: TRBV20-1
CDR3: CASSSRTSGVYNEQFF; D: TRBD2; J: TRBJ2-1; size: few; V: TRBV7-2
CDR3: CASSGTTEHF; D: NA; J: TRBJ1-5; size: many; V: TRBV2
CDR3: CASSYDRGETQYF; D: TRBD1; J: TRBJ2-5; size: NA; V: TRBV11-2
CDR3: CASSFIGNTEAFF; D: NA; J: TRBJ1-1; size: many; V: TRBV6-5
CDR3: CASSRRTSGHNEQFF; D: TRBD2; J: TRBJ2-1; size: NA; V: TRBV3-1
CDR3: CASSLAGDTFYNEQFF; D: NA; J: TRBJ2-1; size: many; V: TRBV28
CDR3: CSARAWTSNNEQFF; D: TRBD2; J: TRBJ2-1; size: many; V: TRBV20-1
CDR3: CSALNFRGKGMNTEAFF; D: TRBD1; J: TRBJ1-1; size: many; V: TRBV20-1
CDR3: CASRDRRNTEAFF; D: NA; J: TRBJ1-1; size: many; V: TRBV10-2
CDR3: CSANLAGGAETQYF; D: TRBD2; J: TRBJ2-5; size: many; V: TRBV20-1